The 23 T cell receptor beta chains below all came from one sample that was sequenced in a study of control samples from healthy donors and cancer patients. TCRdb's copy holds only in-frame clones and misses some; the assay was immunoSEQ multiplex PCR. Here the sample spans about 130,000 clones, about 90% being singletons. Sample: blood. The receptors come from a man aged 18 to 30 in good health.

This clone was observed a single time. The chain joins TRBV7-2 to TRBJ2-7; 7 positions agree with TRBD2. CDR1 is SGHTA and CDR2 is FQGNSA in the germline V gene. Trimming removed 2 bases from V and 0 bases from J; junction bases left unmatched: 4. The CDR3 sequence is 15 residues long. CDR3 protein: CASSLSAGNSYEQYF. The CDR3 region has the DNA TGTGCCAGCAGCTTATCAGCGGGGAACTCCTACGAGCAGTACTTC.

This clone came up a few times. The chain recombines TRBV19 with TRBJ2-5; perhaps TRBD2 as D (6 bases). Germline CDR1 and CDR2: LNHDA and SQIVND (reference sequence). This CDR3 is built from 14 residues. V dropped 3 bases and J dropped 1 base, with 9 bases sitting between them. The CDR3 coding sequence is TGTGCCAGTAGTATGGGAGGAGTCCAAGAGACCCAGTACTTC. It encodes CASSMGGVQETQYF.

The genes are TRBV7-9 and TRBJ1-2; D call uncertain. Germline CDR1 is SEHNR and CDR2 is FQNEAQ (reference sequence). V was trimmed by 3 bases and J by 0 bases, leaving 5 bases between them. The CDR3 is 13 residues long. CDR3 amino acids: CASSLGANYGYTF. The CDR3 DNA follows: TGTGCCAGCAGCTTGGGAGCTAACTATGGCTACACCTTC.

This chain uses TRBV12-5 with TRBJ1-1, with TRBD1 matching over 8 bases. V lost 2 bases, J lost 1 base, and 15 bases stayed unmatched. The CDR3 has 19 residues. Germline loops: CDR1 LGHNT, CDR2 FRNRAP. The chain's CDR3 is CASGLPPPTGDSTNTEAFF. Here the CDR3 DNA reads TGTGCTAGTGGTTTGCCACCCCCGACAGGGGACTCGACGAACACTGAAGCTTTCTTT. The full variable domain, in which reference TRBV12-5 and TRBJ1-1 provide the parts outside the CDR3, is DARVTQTPRHKVTEMGQEVTMRCQPILGHNTVFWYRQTMMQGLELLAYFRNRAPLDDSGMPKDRFSAEMPDATLATLKIQPSEPRDSAVYFCASGLPPPTGDSTNTEAFFGQGTRLTVV.

This clone occurred once. This chain connects TRBV5-1 to TRBJ1-4, with D possibly matching TRBD1 (6 bases). This CDR3 is 18 amino acids long. Trimming took 3 bases from V and 2 from J, leaving 20 bases between them. Per germline, CDR1 SGHRS and CDR2 YFSETQ. Here the CDR3 DNA reads TGCGCCAGCAGCTCGGGACTTATGCGGGACAACACTAATGAAAAACTGTTTTTT. This sequence encodes CASSSGLMRDNTNEKLFF.

This chain connects TRBV10-2 to TRBJ2-3; TRBD2 agrees at 10 bases. Germline V gene data show CDR1 as WSHSY and CDR2 as SAAADI. The V gene end was trimmed by 6 bases and the J gene end by 3 bases; junction bases not matched to a gene: 9. CDR3 length equals 16 residues. The CDR3 DNA follows: TGCGCCAGCAGAGCGGGAGGGCCCTCTCAGACAGATACGCAGTATTTT. This codes for CASRAGGPSQTDTQYF.

The chain links TRBV18 to TRBJ2-5; the match to TRBD1 covers 8 bases. The CDR3 length is 16 residues. V shed 3 bases, J shed 2 bases, and the junction held 8 bases outside the gene matches. CDR1 is KGHSH, CDR2 LQKENI, per germline. In DNA form, the CDR3 reads TGTGCCAGCTCACCCCTTTATGGGACAGGACAAGAGACCCAGTACTTC. As protein: CASSPLYGTGQETQYF.

The chain joins TRBV28 to TRBJ1-2; D uncertain. Trimming removed 7 bases from V and 2 bases from J, with 17 bases in between. Germline assignment: CDR1 MDHEN and CDR2 SYDVKM. The CDR3 is 15 residues long. The CDR3 sequence is CASTNGLGRNYGYTF. The CDR3 DNA follows: TGTGCCAGCACCAACGGGCTGGGCCGAAACTATGGCTACACCTTC.

The V and J genes are TRBV6-2 or TRBV6-3 and TRBJ2-7, with 7 bases that match TRBD1. Germline assignment: CDR1 MNHEY and CDR2 SVGEGT. With V trimmed by 2 bases and J by 5 bases, 12 bases remained unmatched. The CDR3 has 16 residues. The CDR3 reads CASSYLRDRYGHEQYF. In DNA, the CDR3 is TGTGCCAGCAGTTACCTACGGGACAGATACGGCCACGAGCAGTACTTC.

The chain recombines TRBV20-1 with TRBJ2-7; 10 nucleotides agree with TRBD2. The CDR3 consists of 15 residues. V dropped 3 bases and J dropped 4; count of bases not matched to a gene: 9. The germline gives CDR1 DFQATT, CDR2 SNEGSKA (reference sequence). As DNA, the CDR3 is TGCAGTGCTAGTTTTGTCCTAGCGGGAGTTTACGAGCAGTACTTC. Translated: CSASFVLAGVYEQYF.

The V gene is TRBV10-3, the J gene TRBJ2-3, with 9 positions matching TRBD2. The CDR3 has 16 amino acids. J lost 3 bases, V lost 5 bases, and 9 bases had no gene match. The germline gives CDR1 ENHRY, CDR2 SYGVKD. As DNA, the CDR3 is TGTGCCATCAGTAGGGCTAGAGCGGGAGGAACAGATACGCAGTATTTT. Amino acid sequence: CAISRARAGGTDTQYF.

This clone was observed a few times. This chain connects TRBV11-2 to TRBJ1-5; TRBD1 aligns across 8 bases. The ends lost 5 bases at V and 4 bases at J; junction bases unmatched: 10. The CDR3 has 16 residues. Germline V gene sequence: CDR1 SGHAT, CDR2 FQNNGV. This CDR3 reads CASSRGSDRANQPQHF. The CDR3 region has the DNA TGTGCCAGCAGCCGTGGATCGGACAGGGCAAATCAGCCCCAGCATTTT.

This chain links TRBV10-3 with TRBJ2-2; 9 positions match TRBD1. V was clipped by 4 bases and J by 6 bases; unmatched bases: 6. Germline values: CDR1 ENHRY, CDR2 SYGVKD. This CDR3 has 15 amino acids. The CDR3 loop reads CAISARGQGPGELFF. DNA of the CDR3: TGTGCCATCAGTGCGAGGGGACAGGGACCCGGGGAGCTGTTTTTT.

The V call is TRBV24-1, the J call TRBJ2-2, with TRBD2 matching 13 bases. The CDR3 length is 19 residues. Germline assignment: CDR1 KGHDR and CDR2 SFDVKD. V dropped 1 base and J dropped 2; count of bases not matched to a gene: 6. The CDR3 region has the DNA TGTGCCACCAGTGATTTCCCGGGACTAGCGGGGCAAAACACCGGGGAGCTGTTTTTT. Translated, it gives CATSDFPGLAGQNTGELFF.

This sequence joins TRBV7-2 and TRBJ1-3, with a weak D call TRBD1 (5 bases). This CDR3 has 15 amino acids. V was clipped by 6 bases and J by 2 bases, with 14 bases between them. Germline CDR1 is SGHTA and CDR2 is FQGNSA. DNA for the CDR3: TGTGCCAGCAGACCAACAGGAGCCGCTGGAAACACCATATATTTT. This gives the protein CASRPTGAAGNTIYF.

The chain combines TRBV27 with TRBJ2-4, with 10 bases lining up with TRBD2. Trimming cost V 3 bases and J 4 bases; bases outside gene matches: 12. Germline loops: CDR1 MNHEY, CDR2 SMNVEV (reference sequence). CDR3 length equals 18 residues. Here the CDR3 DNA reads TGTGCCAGCAGTTTCCAGGGAGCGGGGGGGCGCCGAAAAAACATTCAGTACTTC. Its translation is CASSFQGAGGRRKNIQYF.

This clone was found a few times. The chain recombines TRBV9 with TRBJ1-6; D gene unclear. V lost 2 bases, J lost 11 bases, and 11 bases lay in between. In germline, CDR1 is SGDLS, CDR2 YYNGEE. CDR3 length equals 13 residues. This chain's CDR3 is CASSVSSYPPLHF. The CDR3 DNA reads TGTGCCAGCAGCGTGTCAAGTTACCCACCCCTCCACTTT.

This clone showed up just once. The chain uses TRBV18 and TRBJ2-3; D gene ambiguous. Looked up from germline, CDR1 is KGHSH and CDR2 is LQKENI. Trimming pared 2 bases from V and 9 bases from J, leaving 9 bases between. The CDR3 sequence is 12 residues long. The CDR3 loop reads CASSPELGTQYF. CDR3 sequence (DNA): TGTGCCAGCTCACCAGAGTTGGGAACGCAGTATTTT.

The chain uses TRBV6-5 and TRBJ1-5, with D tentatively TRBD1 (5 bases). CDR3 size: 14 residues. The ends were cut back, 6 bases at V and 6 bases at J, with 15 bases in the middle. Germline assignment: CDR1 MNHEY and CDR2 SVGAGI. This CDR3 reads CASRLSWGVQPQHF. CDR3 sequence (DNA): TGTGCCAGCAGACTCTCTTGGGGGGTTCAGCCCCAGCATTTT.

The V call is TRBV27, the J call TRBJ1-2; 8 positions agree with TRBD1. Germline V gene sequence: CDR1 MNHEY, CDR2 SMNVEV (reference sequence). J gave up 8 bases and V 2 bases, and 4 bases lay outside the gene matches. This CDR3 contains 13 residues. The CDR3 DNA sequence: TGTGCCAGCAGTTTAGACAGGGGAGGAGGCTACACCTTC. It encodes CASSLDRGGGYTF.

The chain carries TRBV19 and TRBJ2-7; D may match TRBD1 or TRBD2 (5 bases each). V was pared by 6 bases and J by 3 bases, with 24 bases between. The germline CDR1 and CDR2 sequences are LNHDA and SQIVND (reference sequence). This CDR3 spans 17 amino acids. The CDR3 nucleotides are TGTGCCAGTAGCCGGTACGCCGCCGGGACCTCATACTACGAGCAGTACTTC. It specifies CASSRYAAGTSYYEQYF.

The chain combines TRBV27 with TRBJ2-7; 10 positions match TRBD2. This CDR3 spans 15 amino acids. Germline CDR1 and CDR2: MNHEY and SMNVEV (reference sequence). J was trimmed by 7 bases and V by 0 bases; bases with no gene match: 6. DNA of the CDR3: TGTGCCAGCAGTTTATCCACTAGCGGGGACGGGGAGCAGTACTTC. It encodes CASSLSTSGDGEQYF.

This sequence joins TRBV5-1 and TRBJ1-2; perhaps TRBD1 as D (6 bases). This CDR3 region has 15 residues. Trimming removed 4 bases at V and 4 bases at J, with 17 bases between. CDR1 and CDR2 (germline): SGHRS, YFSETQ. CDR3 in amino acids: CASSNRSGATYGYTF. The CDR3 coding sequence is TGCGCCAGCAGCAACCGGTCAGGGGCCACCTATGGCTACACCTTC.